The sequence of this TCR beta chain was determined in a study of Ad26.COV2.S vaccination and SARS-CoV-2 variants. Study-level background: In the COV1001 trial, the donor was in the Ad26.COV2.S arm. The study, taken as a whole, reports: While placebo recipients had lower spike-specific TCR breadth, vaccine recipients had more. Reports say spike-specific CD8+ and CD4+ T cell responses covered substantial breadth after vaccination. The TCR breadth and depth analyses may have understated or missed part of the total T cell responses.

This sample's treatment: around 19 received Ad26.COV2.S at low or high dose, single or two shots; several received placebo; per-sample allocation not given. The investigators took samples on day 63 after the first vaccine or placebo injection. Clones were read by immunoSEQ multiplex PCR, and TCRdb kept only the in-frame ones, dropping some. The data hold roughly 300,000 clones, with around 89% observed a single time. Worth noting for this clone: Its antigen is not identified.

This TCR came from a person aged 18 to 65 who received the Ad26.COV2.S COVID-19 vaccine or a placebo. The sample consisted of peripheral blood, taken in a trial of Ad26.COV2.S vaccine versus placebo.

In nucleotides, the CDR3 is TGTGCCAGCAGCCCAGGGCCAGGGGCCACCGGGGAGCTGTTTTTT. Amino acid sequence: CASSPGPGATGELFF. The chain uses TRBV13 and TRBJ2-2, with D perhaps matching TRBD1 (6 bases). V was shortened by 5 bases and J by 4 bases, with 14 bases between the two germline ends. CDR3 length equals 15 residues. Per the germline V gene, CDR1 is PRHDT and CDR2 is FYEKMQ (reference sequence).